Below, 30 T cell receptor beta chains from the same sample are listed, as sequenced in a study of metastatic and nonmetastatic thyroid tumors (dated by TCRdb to 2018 to 2020). No treatment had been received by any patient before thyroid surgery. The method was PCR. The reads were generated on an Illumina HiSeq 4000. In-frame beta chains were kept once TCRdb had trimmed the public reads at Q25 with fastp and called clones with MiXCR. Present in this sample are tens of thousands of clones, about a sixth of which were seen just once. The ten largest clones capture just under 7% of the sample. The sample comprised blood. The receptor set was obtained from a female donor with papillary thyroid cancer or a benign thyroid nodule (not recorded which). Some clones in this sample may be carry-over from other donors' samples.

J is TRBJ1-5 and V is TRBV20-1, with 7 positions matching TRBD1. CDR1 is DFQATT and CDR2 is SNEGSKA in the germline V gene (reference sequence). Losses at the gene ends were 5 bases for V and 7 bases for J; bases not matched to a gene: 14. This CDR3 spans 15 amino acids. CDR3: CSAASFNRGNQPQHF. CDR3 bases: TGCAGTGCTGCATCCTTTAACAGGGGAAACCAGCCCCAGCATTTT.

This clone was counted many times. The gene calls are TRBV24-1 and TRBJ2-7; D might be TRBD2 (5 bases). Trimming cost V 5 bases and J 4 bases, with 11 bases left between them. Per germline, CDR1 KGHDR and CDR2 SFDVKD. There are 13 residues in the CDR3. As DNA, the CDR3 is TGTGCCACCAGTGGGTGGGAGACGTACGAGCAGTACTTC. This codes for CATSGWETYEQYF.

This clone was recorded a few times. A much larger clone lies a single base off, so this may be a read error. The genes are TRBV3-1 and TRBJ1-4, with D possibly TRBD1 on 6 matching bases. Germline CDR1 LGHDT, CDR2 YNNKEL (reference sequence). The V and J ends lost 4 bases and 8 bases respectively, with 20 bases between them. The CDR3 runs to 16 residues. CDR3: CASSPQGPGAAEKLFF. The CDR3 nucleotides read TGTGCCAGCAGCCCACAGGGTCCGGGGGCAGCCGAAAAACTGTTTTTT.

This clone was observed many times. The CDR3: CASSGRKGPLRETQYF. The CDR3 DNA is TGTGCCAGCAGTGGGAGGAAGGGCCCTCTCCGAGAGACCCAGTACTTC. V and J are TRBV2 and TRBJ2-5; D is perhaps TRBD2 (5 bases). V shed 4 bases and J shed 4 bases, with 19 bases lying between them. The CDR3 spans 16 residues. From germline, CDR1 is SNHLY and CDR2 FYNNEI.

This clone was counted many times. This chain connects TRBV5-1 to TRBJ2-5, with D hard to call. The CDR3 consists of 12 residues. V was trimmed by 4 bases and J by 10 bases, leaving 14 bases between them. Per the germline V gene, CDR1 is SGHRS and CDR2 is YFSETQ. The CDR3 spells CASSENRLGQYF. In DNA form, the CDR3 reads TGCGCCAGCAGCGAGAACCGACTCGGCCAGTACTTC.

This clone was observed at least ten times. V gene TRBV27 combines with J gene TRBJ1-1, with 8 bases matching TRBD1. After removal of 0 bases from V and 5 bases from J, the junction contained 8 bases not matched to a gene. The germline V gene has CDR1 MNHEY and CDR2 SMNVEV (reference sequence). The CDR3 sequence is 16 residues long. CDR3: CASSLSRGQVPTEAFF. CDR3 in DNA: TGTGCCAGCAGTTTATCGCGGGGACAGGTGCCAACTGAAGCTTTCTTT.

This clone has a handful of counts. The V gene is TRBV28, the J gene TRBJ1-1; 10 bases map to TRBD1. Trimming removed 5 bases from V and 3 bases from J; junction bases left unmatched: 6. Germline CDR1 is MDHEN and CDR2 is SYDVKM. The CDR3 is made up of 15 amino acids. CDR3 region: CASSVQGTGDTEAFF. The CDR3 coding sequence is TGTGCCAGCAGTGTCCAAGGGACAGGGGACACTGAAGCTTTCTTT. Full variable domain (outside the CDR3, taken from reference TRBV28 and TRBJ1-1): DVKVTQSSRYLVKRTGEKVFLECVQDMDHENMFWYRQDPGLGLRLIYFSYDVKMKEKGDIPEGYSVSREKKERFSLILESASTNQTSMYLCASSVQGTGDTEAFFGQGTRLTVV.

There are many counts of this clone. The gene calls are TRBV6-1 and TRBJ1-6; no clear D. CDR1 and CDR2 (germline): MNHNS, SASEGT. CDR3 length: 16 amino acids. V lost 1 base, J lost 0 bases, and 7 bases lay in between. CDR3 amino acids: CASSEGLSSYNSPLHF. The CDR3 coding sequence is TGTGCCAGCAGTGAAGGGCTGAGCTCCTATAATTCACCCCTCCACTTT.

This clone has only a few counts. This same CDR3 is encoded by further DNA sequences in the sample. The chain carries TRBV18 and TRBJ2-5; D possibly uses TRBD1 or TRBD2 (5 bases each). CDR1 and CDR2 from the germline V gene are KGHSH and LQKENI. This CDR3 has 18 residues. V was cut by 3 bases and J by 2 bases, with 22 bases left in between. The CDR3 coding sequence is TGTGCCAGCTCACCGGCCTCCCGGACTGGGGGACGGCAAGAGACCCAGTACTTC. Residues: CASSPASRTGGRQETQYF.

This clone was seen repeatedly, ten times or more. The chain recombines TRBV7-2 with TRBJ2-7; D is perhaps TRBD1 (6 bases). The length of the CDR3 is 14 residues. The ends were cut back, 3 bases at V and 2 bases at J, with 11 bases in the middle. Germline CDR1 and CDR2: SGHTA and FQGNSA. The CDR3 reads CASSFDRNTYEQYF. CDR3 coding DNA: TGTGCCAGCAGCTTCGACAGGAATACCTACGAGCAGTACTTC.

This clone has at least ten counts. The rearrangement uses TRBV9 and TRBJ2-6; TRBD1 agrees at 7 bases. There are 17 residues in the CDR3. The V gene end was trimmed by 4 bases and the J gene end by 7 bases; junction bases not matched to a gene: 14. Germline V lookup: CDR1 SGDLS, CDR2 YYNGEE. The CDR3 DNA reads TGTGCCAGCAGCCCCCGGGACAGCTTCTCTCGAGCCAACGTCCTGACTTTC. Amino acids: CASSPRDSFSRANVLTF.

This clone was recorded at least ten times. The CDR3 is CASSRTDTQYF. DNA for the CDR3: TGTGCCAGCAGTCGCACAGATACGCAGTATTTT. The chain is built from TRBV28 and TRBJ2-3; no clear D. V lost 5 bases, J lost 1 base, and 1 base lay in between. The CDR3 covers 11 residues. The germline V gene has CDR1 MDHEN and CDR2 SYDVKM. The full variable domain, completed using reference TRBV28 and TRBJ2-3, is DVKVTQSSRYLVKRTGEKVFLECVQDMDHENMFWYRQDPGLGLRLIYFSYDVKMKEKGDIPEGYSVSREKKERFSLILESASTNQTSMYLCASSRTDTQYFGPGTRLTVL.

There are many counts of this clone. This sequence joins TRBV5-6 and TRBJ1-5; D not resolved. This CDR3 region has 13 residues. CDR1 and CDR2 from the germline V gene are SGHDT and YYEEEE. Deletions cut 3 bases from V and 12 bases from J, with 16 bases between. The CDR3 sequence: CASSYSLSLVQHF. CDR3 DNA sequence: TGTGCCAGCAGCTATTCCCTGTCCCTGGTCCAGCATTTT.

This clone was recorded many times. The V gene is TRBV7-2, the J gene TRBJ1-6; D unclear. Trimming left V 1 base short and J 8 bases short, with 6 bases between. The germline V gene encodes CDR1 SGHTA and CDR2 FQGNSA. The CDR3 sequence is 13 residues long. In nucleotides, the CDR3 is TGTGCCAGCAGCTTAGATGGGGATTCACCCCTCCACTTT. Its protein is CASSLDGDSPLHF.

This clone was detected many times. This chain uses TRBV12-3 or TRBV12-4 with TRBJ2-7; D call uncertain. With 3 bases removed from V and 3 bases from J, the gap between germline ends came to 12 bases. This CDR3 spans 14 amino acids. The CDR3 region is CASSFSRTVYEQYF. Here the CDR3 DNA reads TGTGCCAGCAGTTTTTCTAGGACGGTCTACGAGCAGTACTTC.

This clone was picked up many times. The chain links TRBV7-3 to TRBJ2-2; 10 bases line up with TRBD1. J was trimmed by 6 bases and V by 5 bases; bases with no gene match: 6. The CDR3 has 15 residues. The germline V gene has CDR1 SGHTA and CDR2 FQGTGA. CDR3 coding DNA: TGTGCCAGCAGCCCGTCGACAGGGGGCTCCGGGGAGCTGTTTTTT. As protein: CASSPSTGGSGELFF.

The chain joins TRBV12-3 or TRBV12-4 to TRBJ2-5, with no clear D. V was cut by 4 bases and J by 4 bases, with 13 bases left in between. The CDR3 consists of 14 residues. The CDR3 bases are TGTGCCAGCAGTTCCCGCGAGGATGGAGAGACCCAGTACTTC. Translated, it gives CASSSREDGETQYF.

This clone has a count of ten or more. The chain recombines TRBV27 with TRBJ1-4, with TRBD1 identical over 12 bases. Germline lookup yields CDR1 MNHEY and CDR2 SMNVEV (reference sequence). The CDR3 loop spans 15 amino acids. V lost 5 bases and J lost 8; bases outside the gene matches: 6. Here the CDR3 DNA reads TGTGCCAGCAGTCCAGGGACAGGGGGCGGAGAAAAACTGTTTTTT. Encoded protein: CASSPGTGGGEKLFF. Using reference TRBV27 and TRBJ1-4 for the parts outside the CDR3, the full variable domain is EAQVTQNPRYLITVTGKKLTVTCSQNMNHEYMSWYRQDPGLGLRQIYYSMNVEVTDKGDVPEGYKVSRKEKRNFPLILESPSPNQTSLYFCASSPGTGGGEKLFFGSGTQLSVL.

The sample holds a few counts of this clone. Sequence at one end of the junction differs from germline and may be a read error. Other DNA variants within this sample encode the same CDR3. The V call is TRBV28, the J call TRBJ2-1, with 7 bases fitting TRBD2. This CDR3 has 16 amino acids. Germline V gives CDR1 MDHEN, CDR2 SYDVKM. CDR3 in amino acids: CASIEWEGGTYNEQFF. CDR3 DNA: TGTGCAAGCATCGAATGGGAGGGAGGTACCTACAATGAGCAGTTCTTC.

The genes are TRBV6-5 and TRBJ1-5, with D uncertain. The V end was cut by 3 bases, the J end by 10 bases, with 10 bases between. Germline V lookup: CDR1 MNHEY, CDR2 SVGAGI. This CDR3 contains 12 residues. The CDR3 spells CASSYPTHPQHF. DNA for the CDR3: TGTGCCAGCAGTTATCCGACGCATCCCCAGCATTTT.

In this sample, this clone turned up a few times. The junction does not match germline at one end; this may be a read error. The rearrangement links TRBV24-1 to TRBJ2-1; D is uncertain. Germline V gene lookup returns CDR1 KGHDR and CDR2 SFDVKD. The length of the CDR3 is 12 residues. The DNA of the CDR3 is TGTGCCACCGGGGAAAGGCTGAATGAGCAATTCTTC. This codes for CATGERLNEQFF.

The genes are TRBV7-8 and TRBJ2-7; D possibly uses TRBD1 or TRBD2 (5 bases each). This CDR3 is built from 14 residues. The germline V gene encodes CDR1 SGHVS and CDR2 FQNEAQ. The germline V and J ends were trimmed by 4 bases and 3 bases, with 13 bases remaining between them. In DNA, the CDR3 is TGTGCCAGCAGCTCCACCGGGGCGGTCTACGAGCAGTACTTC. This encodes CASSSTGAVYEQYF.

This clone was detected many times. V usage is TRBV20-1 and J usage is TRBJ2-3, with 9 positions matching TRBD2. V shed 0 bases, J shed 1 base, and the junction held 5 bases outside the gene matches. This CDR3 comprises 16 residues. Germline CDR1 reads DFQATT; CDR2 reads SNEGSKA (reference sequence). CDR3 sequence: CSARDARLAGTDTQYF. In DNA, the CDR3 is TGCAGTGCTAGAGACGCGAGACTAGCGGGCACAGATACGCAGTATTTT.

This clone has just one count. The gene calls are TRBV5-1 and TRBJ2-7; D ambiguous. The germline CDR1 and CDR2 sequences are SGHRS and YFSETQ. Trimming took off 1 base at V and 3 bases at J, with 14 bases between the two ends. The CDR3 loop spans 15 amino acids. The CDR3 sequence: CASSLSTIWSYEQYF. CDR3 coding DNA: TGCGCCAGCAGCTTGAGTACTATCTGGAGCTACGAGCAGTACTTC. Supplemented by reference TRBV5-1 and TRBJ2-7, the full variable domain reads KAGVTQTPRYLIKTRGQQVTLSCSPISGHRSVSWYQQTPGQGLQFLFEYFSETQRNKGNFPGRFSGRQFSNSRSEMNVSTLELGDSALYLCASSLSTIWSYEQYFGPGTRLTVT.

This clone was seen ten or more times. The chain recombines TRBV18 with TRBJ1-6; no definite D call. Germline V gene data show CDR1 as KGHSH and CDR2 as LQKENI. This CDR3 region has 20 residues. Between the trimmed V and J ends, which lost 2 bases and 8 bases, there was a span of 28 bases. The CDR3 region is CASSPSSRPPSVAADSPLHF. CDR3 sequence (DNA): TGTGCCAGCTCACCATCATCACGTCCCCCCAGTGTGGCCGCGGATTCACCCCTCCACTTT.

In its sample, this clone ranks as medium-sized (0.01 to 0.1%). The chain carries TRBV28 and TRBJ1-3; weak D call: TRBD1 (5 bases). Per germline, CDR1 MDHEN and CDR2 SYDVKM. CDR3 length: 15 residues. Between the trimmed V and J ends, which lost 7 bases and 3 bases, there was a span of 16 bases. CDR3 nucleotides: TGTGCCAGCACCACGGGGGGGAGCGGTGGAAACACCATATATTTT. Translation: CASTTGGSGGNTIYF.

On this clone: Relative to the germline gene, one junction end is altered; a read error may explain this. The chain couples TRBV12-3 or TRBV12-4 to TRBJ1-2, with D possibly TRBD1 on 6 matching bases. CDR3 length: 17 residues. CDR3 bases: TGTGCCAGCAGTTCCATGTTGGGGGGCGCCTTTAACTATGGATACACCTTC. Its translation: CASSSMLGGAFNYGYTF.

This clone occurred many times. DNA for the CDR3: TGTGCCAGCAGCCCAACAGGGACGGGTTCCTACGAGCAGTACTTC. Translated, it gives CASSPTGTGSYEQYF. The chain recombines TRBV5-5 with TRBJ2-7, with D possibly TRBD1 on 6 matching bases. The V and J ends lost 4 bases and 1 base respectively, with 15 bases between them. The CDR3 spans 15 residues. CDR1 is SGHKS and CDR2 is YYEKEE in the germline V gene (reference sequence).

This clone has ten or more counts. V is TRBV29-1 and J is TRBJ2-3; 7 bases agree with TRBD2. With V trimmed by 0 bases and J by 8 bases, 11 bases remained unmatched. The length of the CDR3 is 15 residues. Germline V gene sequence: CDR1 SQVTM, CDR2 ANQGSEA. The DNA for the CDR3 is TGCAGCGTTGAAGATTTCGGGAGGTTGACCACTACGCAGTATTTT. Translating gives CSVEDFGRLTTTQYF.

This clone was counted ten times or more. The chain uses TRBV12-3 or TRBV12-4 and TRBJ2-3; D may be TRBD2 (6 bases). This CDR3 comprises 14 residues. Trimming stripped 6 bases from V and 4 bases from J, with 14 bases between. This CDR3 is CASRLARGADTQYF. The CDR3 bases are TGTGCCAGCAGACTAGCACGCGGTGCAGATACGCAGTATTTT.